The rows below give T cell receptor beta chains drawn from one sample of a study of sequential checkpoint blockade in melanoma. Only in-frame clones appear in the TCRdb table, and some are missing; sequencing was by immunoSEQ multiplex PCR. The table shows 40,000 or so clones, with 80% to 90% occurring only once. The sequenced sample was CD8+ T cells sorted from blood (inferred from file names), obtained from a patient given nivolumab and ipilimumab in sequence. The receptors shown here come from a human donor with melanoma. CDR3s include the opening cysteine and the closing phenylalanine or tryptophan. A D gene is named only where the DNA matches it firmly. Part of the rows lack a size; the others show once, few, many or a class for expanded clones.

d_call,j_call,v_call,clone_size,cdr3_aa,cdr3_nt
NA,TRBJ2-5,TRBV27,NA,CASTGRGPVETQYF,TGTGCCAGCACCGGTAGAGGGCCTGTGGAGACCCAGTACTTC
TRBD1,TRBJ2-7,TRBV5-1,once,CASSRIRDSLTYEQYF,TGCGCCAGCAGCCGAATCCGGGACAGCCTTACCTACGAGCAGTACTTC
NA,TRBJ2-3,TRBV14,NA,CASSPDPQGISTDTQYF,TGTGCCAGCAGCCCGGACCCCCAGGGGATAAGCACAGATACGCAGTATTTT
NA,TRBJ2-5,TRBV4-1,NA,CASSQDQEGAHGETQYF,TGCGCCAGCAGCCAAGATCAGGAGGGGGCCCATGGAGAGACCCAGTACTTC
NA,TRBJ1-1,TRBV27,NA,CASSFGILAEAFF,TGTGCCAGCAGTTTCGGTATACTTGCTGAAGCTTTCTTT
TRBD2,TRBJ2-3,TRBV30,NA,CAWNSGLGNTDTQYF,TGTGCCTGGAATTCGGGACTAGGGAACACAGATACGCAGTATTTT
TRBD1,TRBJ1-1,TRBV30,NA,CAWDGQGYTEAFF,TGTGCCTGGGACGGACAGGGGTACACTGAAGCTTTCTTT
NA,TRBJ1-2,TRBV19,NA,CASSFREKVYGYTF,TGTGCCAGTAGTTTCAGGGAAAAAGTCTATGGCTACACCTTC
NA,TRBJ2-6,TRBV27,NA,CASSPLGSSGANVLTF,TGTGCCAGCAGTCCCTTAGGGAGCTCTGGGGCCAACGTCCTGACTTTC
NA,TRBJ1-2,TRBV28,NA,CASSYRVGYGYTF,TGTGCCAGCAGTTACAGGGTGGGCTATGGCTACACCTTC
TRBD2,TRBJ2-7,TRBV7-9,NA,CASSPGGAGYEQYF,TGTGCCAGCAGCCCCGGGGGGGCAGGATACGAGCAGTACTTC
NA,TRBJ1-1,TRBV5-1,NA,CASSYLSPTEAFF,TGCGCCAGCAGCTACTTGTCCCCCACTGAAGCTTTCTTT
TRBD2,TRBJ2-1,TRBV6-6,NA,CASSGLAGRYNEQFF,TGTGCCAGCAGCGGACTAGCGGGTCGTTACAATGAGCAGTTCTTC
NA,TRBJ1-1,TRBV7-3,NA,CASSLDSMNTEAFF,TGTGCCAGCAGCCTCGACAGCATGAACACTGAAGCTTTCTTT
NA,TRBJ2-7,TRBV5-6,NA,CAGSLAAGIDSHEQYF,TGTGCCGGCAGCTTGGCAGCAGGGATCGACAGCCACGAGCAGTACTTC
NA,TRBJ1-2,TRBV10-3,NA,CATKRDGGLNYGYTF,TGTGCCACCAAACGGGACGGGGGACTGAACTATGGCTACACCTTC
NA,TRBJ2-7,TRBV27,NA,CASSLQGRGYEQYF,TGTGCCAGCAGTTTGCAGGGTCGTGGCTACGAGCAGTACTTC
TRBD1,TRBJ2-1,TRBV6-5,NA,CASSPVQGAREQFF,TGTGCCAGCAGTCCCGTACAGGGGGCCCGGGAGCAGTTCTTC
NA,TRBJ1-2,TRBV30,NA,CAWSLRYYGYTF,TGTGCCTGGAGTTTACGATACTATGGTTACACCTTC
TRBD2,TRBJ2-3,TRBV9,NA,CASSPRLAGGPDTQYF,TGTGCCAGCAGCCCCCGACTAGCGGGAGGTCCAGATACGCAGTATTTT
NA,TRBJ2-1,TRBV19,NA,CASTSYGNYNEQFF,TGTGCCAGTACCAGTTACGGGAACTACAATGAGCAGTTCTTC
NA,TRBJ2-7,TRBV28,NA,CASTHSYEQYF,TGTGCCAGCACCCATTCCTACGAGCAGTACTTC
TRBD1,TRBJ1-1,TRBV19,NA,CASSLTGFTEAFF,TGTGCCAGTAGTTTGACAGGGTTCACTGAAGCTTTCTTT
TRBD2,TRBJ2-1,TRBV28,NA,CASSLLAGVGYNEQFF,TGTGCCAGCAGTCTGTTAGCGGGAGTTGGCTACAATGAGCAGTTCTTC
NA,TRBJ1-2,TRBV5-1,NA,CASSLDRLSDGYTF,TGCGCCAGCAGCTTGGACAGGCTAAGCGATGGCTACACCTTC
NA,TRBJ2-1,TRBV27,NA,CASTFSGYNEQFF,TGTGCCAGCACTTTTTCGGGCTACAATGAGCAGTTCTTC
NA,TRBJ2-1,TRBV6-4,NA,CASSVQASHNEQFF,TGTGCCAGCAGTGTTCAAGCTTCCCACAATGAGCAGTTCTTC
TRBD1,TRBJ1-1,TRBV28,NA,CASSPDRGLAEAFF,TGTGCCAGCAGTCCCGACAGGGGGCTAGCTGAAGCTTTCTTT
TRBD1,TRBJ1-4,TRBV4-2,once,CASSQEDREEEKLFF,TGTGCCAGCAGCCAAGAAGACAGGGAGGAAGAAAAACTGTTTTTT
NA,TRBJ1-2,TRBV5-6,NA,CASSLGANYGYTF,TGTGCCAGCAGCTTGGGCGCTAACTATGGCTACACCTTC
NA,TRBJ2-1,TRBV7-9,NA,CASSRFPSNEQFF,TGTGCCAGCAGCCGATTCCCCAGCAATGAGCAGTTCTTC
TRBD1,TRBJ1-1,TRBV7-6,NA,CASSLGGTGGTEAFF,TGTGCCAGCAGCTTAGGGGGGACAGGGGGCACTGAAGCTTTCTTT
NA,TRBJ1-4,TRBV7-9,few,CASSHMGGEKLFF,TGTGCCAGCAGCCACATGGGGGGGGAGAAACTGTTTTTT
TRBD1,TRBJ2-1,TRBV5-4,NA,CATGTDSYNEQFF,TGTGCCACCGGGACAGACTCCTACAATGAGCAGTTCTTC
NA,TRBJ2-4,TRBV2,NA,CASSPPTGSLDIQYF,TGTGCCAGCAGTCCCCCGACGGGAAGTTTGGACATTCAGTACTTC
NA,TRBJ1-1,TRBV15,NA,CATSRAGGRGKAFF,TGTGCCACCAGCAGAGCCGGGGGGCGCGGGAAAGCTTTCTTT
TRBD1,TRBJ1-6,TRBV4-3,NA,CASSQGRTGVSPLHF,TGCGCCAGCAGCCAAGGGAGGACAGGTGTCTCACCCCTCCACTTT
NA,TRBJ2-1,TRBV28,NA,CASSYGLGVFGNEQFF,TGTGCCAGCAGTTACGGCCTAGGGGTTTTCGGCAATGAGCAGTTCTTC
NA,TRBJ1-5,TRBV28,NA,CASSRRTELIQPQHF,TGTGCCAGCAGCCGCAGGACAGAACTTATACAGCCCCAGCATTTT
TRBD2,TRBJ2-1,TRBV7-6,NA,CASSPVGGRAGYNEQFF,TGTGCCAGCAGCCCCGTCGGCGGGAGGGCCGGGTACAATGAGCAGTTCTTC
NA,TRBJ1-1,TRBV28,NA,CASSFQNTEAFF,TGTGCCAGCAGTTTTCAGAACACTGAAGCTTTCTTT
TRBD2,TRBJ2-1,TRBV27,NA,CASSYGRLYEQFF,TGTGCCAGCAGTTACGGGAGGTTATATGAGCAGTTCTTC
NA,TRBJ2-7,TRBV15,NA,CATSSSYVGDNEQYF,TGTGCCACCAGCAGCTCTTATGTCGGCGACAACGAGCAGTACTTC
NA,TRBJ2-5,TRBV10-2,NA,CASNRFLGGLETQYF,TGCGCCAGCAATAGGTTTTTAGGAGGGTTGGAGACCCAGTACTTC
TRBD1,TRBJ1-4,TRBV5-4,medium-sized,CASSGGTDEKLFF,TGTGCCAGCAGCGGCGGGACAGACGAAAAACTGTTTTTT
NA,TRBJ2-1,TRBV9,NA,CASSPTENNEQFF,TGTGCCAGCAGCCCGACAGAGAACAATGAGCAGTTCTTC
NA,TRBJ1-4,TRBV7-6,NA,CASSSWDNPTNEKLFF,TGTGCCAGCAGCTCCTGGGACAACCCAACTAATGAAAAACTGTTTTTT